The 9 T cell receptor beta chains given below trace back to one sample, sequenced in a study of blood T cell repertoires in COVID-19. Using immunoSEQ multiplex PCR, the repertoire was profiled, and TCRdb retains in-frame clones only, with some absent. The repertoire holds 200,000 to 250,000 clones, with more than 75% as singletons. Input material: peripheral blood. All receptors come from a woman aged 40 to 50 with acute or convalescent COVID-19.

This clone was observed once. CDR3 DNA: TGCAGTGCTAGTGAGTCGGGAGGGGTCACAGATACGCAGTATTTT. Amino acid sequence: CSASESGGVTDTQYF. The V call is TRBV20-1, the J call TRBJ2-3, with 8 bases that match TRBD2. This CDR3 is built from 15 residues. Germline-derived CDR1 and CDR2 are DFQATT and SNEGSKA (reference sequence). Trimming cost V 3 bases and J 2 bases; bases outside gene matches: 7.

This clone has just a few counts. The V and J genes are TRBV29-1 and TRBJ2-3; 10 bases align to TRBD1. V lost 1 base, J lost 2 bases, and 3 bases stayed unmatched. Germline CDR1 reads SQVTM; CDR2 reads ANQGSEA. CDR3 size: 15 residues. This CDR3 reads CSVEGGQGDTDTQYF. CDR3 bases: TGCAGCGTTGAAGGCGGACAGGGGGACACAGATACGCAGTATTTT.

The rearrangement links TRBV2 to TRBJ1-1; tentative D call: TRBD1 (6 bases). Trimming took off 4 bases at V and 6 bases at J, with 9 bases between the two ends. CDR1 is SNHLY, CDR2 FYNNEI, per germline. The CDR3 has 12 residues. CDR3 loop: CASSVRQAEAFF. CDR3 in DNA: TGTGCCAGCAGTGTCCGACAGGCTGAAGCTTTCTTT.

The chain recombines TRBV14 with TRBJ2-3, with TRBD2 matching 7 bases. There are 15 residues in the CDR3. V gave up 5 bases and J gave up 2 bases; unmatched junction bases: 7. Germline assignment: CDR1 SGHDN and CDR2 FVKESK. CDR3 residues: CASSSNGGYTDTQYF. CDR3 DNA sequence: TGTGCCAGCAGCTCGAACGGGGGGTACACAGATACGCAGTATTTT.

V usage is TRBV6-5 and J usage is TRBJ2-3, with D perhaps matching TRBD2 (5 bases). There are 14 residues in the CDR3. V gave up 3 bases and J gave up 3 bases, with 10 bases separating them. Germline V gene sequence: CDR1 MNHEY, CDR2 SVGAGI. Here the CDR3 reads CASSYRTGTDTQYF. Here the CDR3 DNA reads TGTGCCAGCAGTTATAGAACGGGGACAGATACGCAGTATTTT.

V is TRBV11-2 and J is TRBJ2-7; D gene uncertain. The CDR3 loop spans 17 amino acids. The germline V and J ends were trimmed by 3 bases and 0 bases, with 18 bases remaining between them. Per the germline V gene, CDR1 is SGHAT and CDR2 is FQNNGV. The CDR3 DNA sequence: TGTGCCAGCAGCTTTCTTCGGTACGGCGGAGACTCCTACGAGCAGTACTTC. The encoded protein is CASSFLRYGGDSYEQYF.

The chain is built from TRBV5-6 and TRBJ1-2; 7 bases match TRBD1. CDR1 and CDR2 from the germline V gene are SGHDT and YYEEEE. The CDR3 contains 16 residues. V lost 6 bases to trimming and J lost 4 bases; unmatched junction nucleotides: 15. The CDR3 bases are TGTGCCAGCATCACAGAAGGGGGCCAGTTCCTCTATGGCTACACCTTC. It translates to CASITEGGQFLYGYTF. The variable domain in full, completed from reference TRBV5-6 and TRBJ1-2, reads DAGVTQSPTHLIKTRGQQVTLRCSPKSGHDTVSWYQQALGQGPQFIFQYYEEEERQRGNFPDRFSGHQFPNYSSELNVNALLLGDSALYLCASITEGGQFLYGYTFGSGTRLTVV.

The V call is TRBV18, the J call TRBJ2-2, with TRBD1 matching 9 bases. Germline CDR1 and CDR2: KGHSH and LQKENI. After removal of 3 bases from V and 3 bases from J, the junction contained 5 bases not matched to a gene. The length of the CDR3 is 16 residues. Here the CDR3 DNA reads TGTGCCAGCTCACCCTACAGGGGGCAGGACACCGGGGAGCTGTTTTTT. Protein sequence: CASSPYRGQDTGELFF.

This rearrangement joins TRBV6-2 or TRBV6-3 to TRBJ2-2; 7 nucleotides line up with TRBD1. CDR1 and CDR2 (germline): MNHEY, SVGEGT. V gave up 4 bases and J gave up 2 bases; unmatched junction bases: 4. CDR3 size: 15 residues. In nucleotides, the CDR3 is TGTGCCAGCAGTTCTCACAGGGGTAACACCGGGGAGCTGTTTTTT. Translating gives CASSSHRGNTGELFF.